The rows below give T cell receptor beta chains drawn from one sample of a study of T cells in Graves' hyperthyroidism and ophthalmopathy. From the multiplex PCR reads, TCRdb called clonotypes with MiXCR, one entry per CDR3 protein. This table holds under 400,000 distinct CDR3 sequences, around 25% found once. The specimen sequenced was blood. The receptors here all came from a man aged 50-59 years with Graves' hyperthyroidism. Both conserved end residues are part of each CDR3. A D gene is named only where the DNA matches it firmly. A row's size may be missing; if present it is once, few, many or a size class.

J gene: TRBJ1-2
D gene: NA
V gene: TRBV4-1
clone size: NA
CDR3 DNA: TGCGCCAGCAGCCAAGGGGTCCAGTCCTATGGCTACACCTTC
CDR3 protein: CASSQGVQSYGYTF

J gene: TRBJ2-3
D gene: NA
V gene: TRBV13
clone size: few
CDR3 DNA: TGTGCCAGCAGCTTAGGGGGCAAAGATACGCAGTATTTT
CDR3 protein: CASSLGGKDTQYF

J gene: TRBJ2-5
D gene: NA
V gene: TRBV6-1
clone size: few
CDR3 DNA: TGTGCCAGCAGGGATTGGGGCGGAGACCAAGAGACCCAGTACTTC
CDR3 protein: CASRDWGGDQETQYF

J gene: TRBJ2-5
D gene: TRBD2
V gene: TRBV6-5
clone size: NA
CDR3 DNA: TGTGCCAGCAGTTACTCGTCCGCGGGAGAAGAGACCCAGTACTTC
CDR3 protein: CASSYSSAGEETQYF

J gene: TRBJ2-3
D gene: TRBD2
V gene: TRBV28
clone size: many
CDR3 DNA: TGTGCCAGCAGTTTATCCACCCTAGCGGGAGGGACAGATACGCAGTATTTT
CDR3 protein: CASSLSTLAGGTDTQYF

J gene: TRBJ2-7
D gene: TRBD2
V gene: TRBV6-6
clone size: many
CDR3 DNA: TGTGCCAGCAGTTACTCACTAGCGGGGAACTCCTACGAGCAGTACTTC
CDR3 protein: CASSYSLAGNSYEQYF

J gene: TRBJ2-1
D gene: NA
V gene: TRBV5-1
clone size: NA
CDR3 DNA: TGCGCCAGCAGTTATCTAGCGAGTGAGCAGTTCTTC
CDR3 protein: CASSYLASEQFF

J gene: TRBJ1-5
D gene: NA
V gene: TRBV6-1
clone size: NA
CDR3 DNA: TGTGCCAGCAGTACACCAGGGCCCCAGCCCCAGCATTTT
CDR3 protein: CASSTPGPQPQHF

J gene: TRBJ2-1
D gene: TRBD2
V gene: TRBV11-2
clone size: NA
CDR3 DNA: TGTGCCAGCAACCGGACTAGCGGGAGACGGAATGAGCAGTTCTTC
CDR3 protein: CASNRTSGRRNEQFF

J gene: TRBJ2-7
D gene: TRBD1
V gene: TRBV28
clone size: NA
CDR3 DNA: TGTGCCAGCACTCGGGACAGGCGACTATCCTACGAGCAGTACTTC
CDR3 protein: CASTRDRRLSYEQYF

J gene: TRBJ2-2
D gene: NA
V gene: TRBV7-2
clone size: many
CDR3 DNA: TGTGCCAGCAGCTTAGATTTTGGCACCGGGGAGCTGTTTTTT
CDR3 protein: CASSLDFGTGELFF

J gene: TRBJ2-4
D gene: NA
V gene: TRBV19
clone size: NA
CDR3 DNA: TGTGCCAGTAGTATAGAGGCCGGGACAAGAAACATTCAGTACTTC
CDR3 protein: CASSIEAGTRNIQYF

J gene: TRBJ2-3
D gene: TRBD2
V gene: TRBV2
clone size: many
CDR3 DNA: TGTGCCAGCAGTACCGGGACTACGACATCGGATACGCAGTATTTT
CDR3 protein: CASSTGTTTSDTQYF

J gene: TRBJ2-1
D gene: TRBD2
V gene: TRBV30
clone size: NA
CDR3 DNA: TGTGCCTGGAGTCTCGGACTAGCGGGCTCCAATGAGCAGTTCTTC
CDR3 protein: CAWSLGLAGSNEQFF

J gene: TRBJ2-3
D gene: NA
V gene: TRBV7-6
clone size: few
CDR3 DNA: TGTGCCAGCAGCGCGGAGGGTTTGGCAGATACGCAGTATTTT
CDR3 protein: CASSAEGLADTQYF

J gene: TRBJ1-5
D gene: NA
V gene: TRBV10-1
clone size: NA
CDR3 DNA: TGCGCCAGTCCCCCCCCGGGAGCCCATACCAATCAGCCCCAGCATTTT
CDR3 protein: CASPPPGAHTNQPQHF

J gene: TRBJ2-1
D gene: NA
V gene: TRBV20-1
clone size: few
CDR3 DNA: TGCAGTGCTGAAGCAGAAGGGTACAATGAGCAGTTCTTC
CDR3 protein: CSAEAEGYNEQFF

J gene: TRBJ2-1
D gene: NA
V gene: TRBV15
clone size: NA
CDR3 DNA: TGTGCCACCAGCAGAGATCGGGGGCTAACGAATGAGCAGTTCTTC
CDR3 protein: CATSRDRGLTNEQFF

J gene: TRBJ2-4
D gene: TRBD2
V gene: TRBV6-1
clone size: many
CDR3 DNA: TGTGCCAGCAGTAGCGGGAGGGGAAACATTCAGTACTTC
CDR3 protein: CASSSGRGNIQYF

J gene: TRBJ2-7
D gene: NA
V gene: TRBV6-2/TRBV6-3
clone size: NA
CDR3 DNA: TGTGCCAGCAGCTCACCTACGCTTAACTCCTACGAGCAGTACTTC
CDR3 protein: CASSSPTLNSYEQYF

J gene: TRBJ1-2
D gene: NA
V gene: TRBV29-1
clone size: NA
CDR3 DNA: TGCAGCATATCGGGATTAGGGTATGGCTACACCTTC
CDR3 protein: CSISGLGYGYTF

J gene: TRBJ2-3
D gene: NA
V gene: TRBV5-1
clone size: many
CDR3 DNA: TGCGCCAGCAGCTTGGGGGGTTTTCCAGATACGCAGTATTTT
CDR3 protein: CASSLGGFPDTQYF

J gene: TRBJ1-1
D gene: NA
V gene: TRBV20-1
clone size: few
CDR3 DNA: TGCAGTGCCGCTCACGGAATAGAAGCTTTCTTT
CDR3 protein: CSAAHGIEAFF

J gene: TRBJ2-1
D gene: TRBD2
V gene: TRBV5-1
clone size: many
CDR3 DNA: TGCGCCAGCAGCTTGGGAGCGGGAGCCTCCTACAATGAGCAGTTCTTC
CDR3 protein: CASSLGAGASYNEQFF

J gene: TRBJ2-5
D gene: TRBD2
V gene: TRBV3-1
clone size: NA
CDR3 DNA: TGTGCCAGCAGCCAAGATGATAGCGGGTCAGTCCTGTACTTC
CDR3 protein: CASSQDDSGSVLYF

J gene: TRBJ2-1
D gene: TRBD2
V gene: TRBV18
clone size: NA
CDR3 DNA: TGTGCCAGCTCACGGACTAGCGGGGTCGACGAGCAGTTCTTC
CDR3 protein: CASSRTSGVDEQFF

J gene: TRBJ1-1
D gene: NA
V gene: TRBV27
clone size: NA
CDR3 DNA: TGTGCCAGCAGTTGGGAGAACACTGAAGCTTTCTTT
CDR3 protein: CASSWENTEAFF

J gene: TRBJ2-7
D gene: NA
V gene: TRBV7-3
clone size: NA
CDR3 DNA: TGTGCCAGCAGTTTAGTACATTGTTCCTACGAGCAGTACTTC
CDR3 protein: CASSLVHCSYEQYF

J gene: TRBJ2-7
D gene: NA
V gene: TRBV7-2
clone size: many
CDR3 DNA: TGTGCCAGCAGCTTAGACGGGGGTACAACCTACGAGCAGTACTTC
CDR3 protein: CASSLDGGTTYEQYF

J gene: TRBJ2-3
D gene: TRBD2
V gene: TRBV7-2
clone size: few
CDR3 DNA: TGTGCCAGCAGCGCAAGCGGGATGAGCACAGATACGCAGTATTTT
CDR3 protein: CASSASGMSTDTQYF

J gene: TRBJ2-4
D gene: TRBD2
V gene: TRBV6-1
clone size: NA
CDR3 DNA: TGTGCCAGCAGTTATGGCGGGACTACCCCACACATTCAGTACTTC
CDR3 protein: CASSYGGTTPHIQYF

J gene: TRBJ1-1
D gene: NA
V gene: TRBV29-1
clone size: NA
CDR3 DNA: TGCAGCGTTGCGAGGGTTACTGAAGCTTTCTTT
CDR3 protein: CSVARVTEAFF

J gene: TRBJ2-1
D gene: NA
V gene: TRBV7-8
clone size: many
CDR3 DNA: TGTGCCAGCAGCTTGGGGACCTTAGACAATGAGCAGTTCTTC
CDR3 protein: CASSLGTLDNEQFF

J gene: TRBJ2-2
D gene: NA
V gene: TRBV20-1
clone size: few
CDR3 DNA: TGCAGTGCTAGAGATGCTCGGGACACCGGGGAGCTGTTTTTT
CDR3 protein: CSARDARDTGELFF

J gene: TRBJ2-5
D gene: TRBD1
V gene: TRBV7-9
clone size: few
CDR3 DNA: TGTGCCAGCAGCTTCCGACAGGGTGGACAAGAGACCCAGTACTTC
CDR3 protein: CASSFRQGGQETQYF

J gene: TRBJ1-2
D gene: NA
V gene: TRBV20-1
clone size: NA
CDR3 DNA: TGCAGTGCTAGAACAGCCTATGGCTACACCTTC
CDR3 protein: CSARTAYGYTF

J gene: TRBJ1-3
D gene: TRBD1
V gene: TRBV3-1
clone size: once
CDR3 DNA: TGTGCCAGCAGCCAAGCTCTGACAGGGCGGTGGAACACCATATATTTT
CDR3 protein: CASSQALTGRWNTIYF

J gene: TRBJ2-1
D gene: NA
V gene: TRBV20-1
clone size: few
CDR3 DNA: TGCAGTGCCCGAAGGCGGGACTACAATGAGCAGTTCTTC
CDR3 protein: CSARRRDYNEQFF

J gene: TRBJ2-1
D gene: NA
V gene: TRBV11-2
clone size: few
CDR3 DNA: TGTGCCAGCAGCCCCGGGACCTCTCGTTACAATGAGCAGTTCTTC
CDR3 protein: CASSPGTSRYNEQFF

J gene: TRBJ1-1
D gene: NA
V gene: TRBV12-5
clone size: many
CDR3 DNA: TGTGCTAGTGCCCCATCTCAGGGGATGAAGGGGAACACTGAAGCTTTCTTT
CDR3 protein: CASAPSQGMKGNTEAFF

J gene: TRBJ1-5
D gene: NA
V gene: TRBV11-2
clone size: few
CDR3 DNA: TGTACCAGCAGCGATTCTCAGGTCCAGCCCCAGCATTTT
CDR3 protein: CTSSDSQVQPQHF

J gene: TRBJ2-1
D gene: TRBD2
V gene: TRBV19
clone size: NA
CDR3 DNA: TGTGCCAGTGGGAGACTAGCGGGAGGTTTCTCCTACAATGAGCAGTTCTTC
CDR3 protein: CASGRLAGGFSYNEQFF

J gene: TRBJ2-7
D gene: TRBD1
V gene: TRBV27
clone size: few
CDR3 DNA: TGTGCCAGCAGTCCCGTGGACAGGGTCTCCTACGAGCAGTACTTC
CDR3 protein: CASSPVDRVSYEQYF

J gene: TRBJ1-1
D gene: TRBD1
V gene: TRBV3-1
clone size: many
CDR3 DNA: TGTGCCAGCAGCCAGAGACAGGGGGGGTCTGAAGCTTTCTTT
CDR3 protein: CASSQRQGGSEAFF

J gene: TRBJ1-2
D gene: TRBD1
V gene: TRBV19
clone size: once
CDR3 DNA: TGTGCCAGTACCTCAGGGGGGAACTATGGCTACACCTTC
CDR3 protein: CASTSGGNYGYTF

J gene: TRBJ2-5
D gene: NA
V gene: TRBV5-1
clone size: NA
CDR3 DNA: TGCGCCAGCAGCCGGGAGCGGCTAGAGACCCAGTACTTC
CDR3 protein: CASSRERLETQYF

J gene: TRBJ2-1
D gene: NA
V gene: TRBV30
clone size: NA
CDR3 DNA: TGTGCCTGGAGTGTTGTACAGTACAATGAGCAGTTCTTC
CDR3 protein: CAWSVVQYNEQFF

J gene: TRBJ2-3
D gene: NA
V gene: TRBV7-2
clone size: many
CDR3 DNA: TGTGCCAGCAGCTTAATGAGGGGGGGAGATACGCAGTATTTT
CDR3 protein: CASSLMRGGDTQYF

J gene: TRBJ2-3
D gene: NA
V gene: TRBV6-1
clone size: many
CDR3 DNA: TGTGCCTCACAACCCCGCACAGATACGCAGTATTTT
CDR3 protein: CASQPRTDTQYF

J gene: TRBJ2-1
D gene: NA
V gene: TRBV7-3
clone size: many
CDR3 DNA: TGTGCCAGCAGTCGGAAGGGGGAGGGCCTTCGAGAGCAGTTCTTC
CDR3 protein: CASSRKGEGLREQFF

J gene: TRBJ2-1
D gene: TRBD2
V gene: TRBV6-6
clone size: many
CDR3 DNA: TGTGCCAGCAGTTACAGCCCTAGCGGGAGCGATGAGCAGTTCTTC
CDR3 protein: CASSYSPSGSDEQFF